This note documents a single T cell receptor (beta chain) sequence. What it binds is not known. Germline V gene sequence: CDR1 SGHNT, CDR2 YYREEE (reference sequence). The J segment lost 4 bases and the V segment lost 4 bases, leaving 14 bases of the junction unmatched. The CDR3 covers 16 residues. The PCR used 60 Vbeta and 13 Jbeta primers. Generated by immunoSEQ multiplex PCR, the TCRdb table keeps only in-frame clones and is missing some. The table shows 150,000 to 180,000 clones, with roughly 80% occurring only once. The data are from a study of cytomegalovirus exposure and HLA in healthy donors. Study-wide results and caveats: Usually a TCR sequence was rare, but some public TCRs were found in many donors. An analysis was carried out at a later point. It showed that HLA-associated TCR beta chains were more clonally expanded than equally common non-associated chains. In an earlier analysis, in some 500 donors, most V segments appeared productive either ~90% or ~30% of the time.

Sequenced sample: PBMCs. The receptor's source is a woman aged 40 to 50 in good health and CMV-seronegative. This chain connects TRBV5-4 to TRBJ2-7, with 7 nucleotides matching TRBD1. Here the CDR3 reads CASSPGGSVGRYEQYF. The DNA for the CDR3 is TGTGCCAGCAGCCCAGGGGGTAGCGTGGGGCGATACGAGCAGTACTTC.